What follows are 27 T cell receptor beta chains derived from one specimen sequenced in a study of blood T cell repertoires in COVID-19. Sequencing used immunoSEQ multiplex PCR; TCRdb keeps in-frame clones, though not all of them. Among more than 150,000 clones listed, roughly four fifths were seen once. Specimen: peripheral blood. The receptors shown here come from a human donor in a cohort sampled during active COVID-19.

This chain links TRBV2 with TRBJ2-7; 7 nucleotides agree with TRBD2. CDR3 length: 14 residues. CDR1 and CDR2 from the germline V gene are SNHLY and FYNNEI. V lost 3 bases, J lost 2 bases, and 4 bases stayed unmatched. Here the CDR3 DNA reads TGTGCCAGCAGTGAGGAGCGGGGAACCTACGAGCAGTACTTC. This codes for CASSEERGTYEQYF.

The V call is TRBV5-1, the J call TRBJ1-1, with 7 bases that match TRBD1. The ends lost 4 bases at V and 1 base at J; junction bases unmatched: 13. Germline V gives CDR1 SGHRS, CDR2 YFSETQ. There are 17 residues in the CDR3. The CDR3 protein is CASSRELWTGKNTEAFF. The CDR3 region has the DNA TGCGCCAGCAGCCGAGAACTCTGGACAGGAAAGAACACTGAAGCTTTCTTT.

Concerning this clone: Compared with germline, one end of the junction differs, possibly owing to a read error. Here the CDR3 DNA reads TGCGCCAGCAGCCAAGCCGCTAGCGGGGGGCAGAATACCTTT. Its translation: CASSQAASGGQNTF. The chain is built from TRBV4-1 and TRBJ2-3; TRBD2 matches 11 bases. The CDR3 is made up of 14 amino acids. The germline V gene has CDR1 MGHRA and CDR2 YSYEKL.

In this sample, this clone turned up a few times. The chain couples TRBV9 to TRBJ1-3, with a tentative D call TRBD1 (6 bases). The CDR3 totals 17 residues. The germline CDR1 and CDR2 sequences are SGDLS and YYNGEE. V was trimmed by 4 bases and J by 3 bases, leaving 20 bases between them. The CDR3 nucleotides read TGTGCCAGCAGCCCACGGGCTACAGGGTACGGTGGAAACACCATATATTTT. Translating it yields CASSPRATGYGGNTIYF.

The V call is TRBV5-1, the J call TRBJ1-2, with D unclear. CDR1 and CDR2 from the germline V gene are SGHRS and YFSETQ. Trimming removed 6 bases at V and 2 bases at J, with 14 bases between. The CDR3 has 14 amino acids. CDR3 coding DNA: TGCGCCAGCATGGCAGCGGCAGGAAACTATGGCTACACCTTC. Its protein product is CASMAAAGNYGYTF.

The rearrangement joins TRBV13 to TRBJ2-1, with 7 nucleotides matching TRBD1. From germline, CDR1 is PRHDT and CDR2 FYEKMQ (reference sequence). This CDR3 is built from 15 residues. V gave up 7 bases and J gave up 7 bases; unmatched junction bases: 13. CDR3 sequence: CASTIPGQAYNEQFF. The CDR3 bases are TGTGCCAGCACCATCCCCGGACAGGCTTATAATGAGCAGTTCTTC. The full variable domain, rest sourced from reference TRBV13 and TRBJ2-1, is AAGVIQSPRHLIKEKRETATLKCYPIPRHDTVYWYQQGPGQDPQFLISFYEKMQSDKGSIPDRFSAQQFSDYHSELNMSSLELGDSALYFCASTIPGQAYNEQFFGPGTRLTVL.

The chain links TRBV5-8 to TRBJ1-1; no reliable D call. The CDR3 sequence is 15 residues long. The V and J ends lost 4 bases and 0 bases respectively, with 13 bases between them. Germline V gene sequence: CDR1 SGHTS, CDR2 YDEGEE. In DNA, the CDR3 is TGTGCCAGCAGCGCCGGGTTGCGGATGAACACTGAAGCTTTCTTT. Translating gives CASSAGLRMNTEAFF.

The chain employs TRBV19 and TRBJ2-7, with 9 bases matching TRBD1. The junction had 1 base not matched to a gene; V was cut back by 1 base and J by 0 bases. The CDR3 runs to 15 residues. Germline assignment: CDR1 LNHDA and CDR2 SQIVND (reference sequence). The CDR3 region is CASSIVQGASYEQYF. CDR3 DNA: TGTGCCAGTAGTATAGTACAGGGGGCCTCCTACGAGCAGTACTTC.

CDR3 sequence (DNA): TGTGCCAGCTCACCAGGCAGGGCGTCTGGAAACACCATATATTTT. Translating gives CASSPGRASGNTIYF. The rearrangement uses TRBV18 and TRBJ1-3; D may be TRBD1 (5 bases). Germline V gene sequence: CDR1 KGHSH, CDR2 LQKENI. Trimming shortened V by 2 bases and J by 1 base, and 9 bases separated the two germline ends. The length of the CDR3 is 15 residues.

The rearrangement uses TRBV29-1 and TRBJ2-2; tentatively, D is TRBD2 (5 bases). Germline V gives CDR1 SQVTM, CDR2 ANQGSEA. Trimming stripped 7 bases from V and 6 bases from J, with 12 bases between. This CDR3 is built from 12 residues. The CDR3 region has the DNA TGCAGCGCACTAGGCCCGGCCGGGGAGCTGTTTTTT. It translates to CSALGPAGELFF.

The chain combines TRBV7-9 with TRBJ1-6, with TRBD1 identical over 11 bases. The germline V gene encodes CDR1 SEHNR and CDR2 FQNEAQ (reference sequence). V trimming: 5 bases; J trimming: 3 bases; junction bases outside the gene matches: 9. The CDR3 length is 18 residues. CDR3 residues: CASSKRTGGRGYNSPLHF. The CDR3 nucleotides are TGTGCCAGCAGCAAACGGACAGGGGGCCGTGGCTATAATTCACCCCTCCACTTT.

This clone occurred once. The J gene is TRBJ1-4, the V gene TRBV18, with 9 bases that match TRBD1. Per germline, CDR1 KGHSH and CDR2 LQKENI. This CDR3 contains 16 residues. J was trimmed by 7 bases and V by 3 bases; bases with no gene match: 9. Here the CDR3 reads CASSPGTGIVGEKLFF. The CDR3 DNA sequence: TGTGCCAGCTCACCCGGGACAGGGATAGTAGGTGAAAAACTGTTTTTT. The entire variable domain, with the rest obtained from reference TRBV18 and TRBJ1-4, is as follows: NAGVMQNPRHLVRRRGQEARLRCSPMKGHSHVYWYRQLPEEGLKFMVYLQKENIIDESGMPKERFSAEFPKEGPSILRIQQVVRGDSAAYFCASSPGTGIVGEKLFFGSGTQLSVL.

The chain has TRBV6-5 and TRBJ1-6, with 7 bases that match TRBD1. The CDR3 covers 14 residues. From germline, CDR1 is MNHEY and CDR2 SVGAGI. V shed 6 bases and J 6 bases; nucleotides not matched to a gene: 5. The DNA of the CDR3 is TGTGCCAGCAGCCTGGGACAGATTAATTCACCCCTCCACTTT. Amino acid sequence: CASSLGQINSPLHF.

The chain has TRBV9 and TRBJ2-7; weak D call: TRBD2 (5 bases). V lost 4 bases and J lost 0, with 17 bases in between. Germline V CDR1 and CDR2: SGDLS, YYNGEE. This CDR3 has 16 residues. CDR3 region: CASSPWSEGFSYEQYF. The CDR3 region has the DNA TGTGCCAGCAGCCCCTGGTCCGAGGGCTTCTCCTACGAGCAGTACTTC.

The CDR3 here is CASSLVLTGVGYTF. CDR3 DNA sequence: TGTGCCAGCAGCTTAGTCCTGACAGGGGTCGGCTACACCTTC. V gene TRBV7-9 combines with J gene TRBJ1-2; TRBD1 agrees at 8 bases. With V trimmed by 1 base and J by 8 bases, 6 bases remained unmatched. Germline values: CDR1 SEHNR, CDR2 FQNEAQ (reference sequence). The CDR3 contains 14 residues.

The table lists this clone with a few counts. V is TRBV5-1 and J is TRBJ1-2; D might be TRBD1 (5 bases). Germline V lookup: CDR1 SGHRS, CDR2 YFSETQ. This CDR3 comprises 15 residues. Trimming removed 5 bases at V and 3 bases at J, with 17 bases between. For the CDR3, the DNA is TGCGCCAGCAGTTGGGGAGTGGGGGGAGACTATGGCTACACCTTC. It specifies CASSWGVGGDYGYTF.

The chain recombines TRBV9 with TRBJ1-2, with D possibly matching TRBD1 (5 bases). This CDR3 is 13 amino acids long. Germline loops: CDR1 SGDLS, CDR2 YYNGEE. V dropped 4 bases and J dropped 7 bases, with 14 bases sitting between them. CDR3 sequence reads: CASSYLGEGGYTF. The CDR3 nucleotides read TGTGCCAGCAGCTACCTAGGGGAGGGTGGCTACACCTTC.

The gene calls are TRBV3-1 (or the pseudogene TRBV3-2) and TRBJ2-1, with 7 bases identical to TRBD2. This CDR3 is built from 16 residues. V trimming: 1 base; J trimming: 8 bases; junction bases outside the gene matches: 11. Germline V gene data show CDR1 as LGHDT and CDR2 as YNNKEL (reference sequence). CDR3 amino acids: CASSQVSDGGIDEQFF. DNA for the CDR3: TGTGCCAGCAGCCAAGTTTCGGACGGGGGGATTGATGAGCAGTTCTTC.

The J gene is TRBJ1-1, the V gene TRBV2; 7 bases agree with TRBD1. There are 15 residues in the CDR3. Germline-derived CDR1 and CDR2 are SNHLY and FYNNEI. Trimming removed 6 bases from V and 5 bases from J; junction bases left unmatched: 12. The CDR3 DNA sequence: TGTGCCAGCAGAGGACCGGACAGGCGTGGGACTGAAGCTTTCTTT. It specifies CASRGPDRRGTEAFF.

J is TRBJ2-3 and V is TRBV30; 7 bases align to TRBD2. J lost 6 bases, V lost 3 bases, and 15 bases had no gene match. The CDR3 has 16 amino acids. The germline gives CDR1 GTSNPN, CDR2 SVGIG (reference sequence). The CDR3 nucleotides are TGTGCCTGGAGGAGGCGGGGGAGCAATGAGGGGGATACGCAGTATTTT. Translated, it gives CAWRRRGSNEGDTQYF.

The V and J genes are TRBV29-1 and TRBJ2-2, with 7 bases fitting TRBD2. Germline CDR1 SQVTM, CDR2 ANQGSEA. The CDR3 is made up of 13 amino acids. With V trimmed by 6 bases and J by 4 bases, 5 bases remained unmatched. Written as DNA, the CDR3 is TGCAGCGTAGAGCGGGGTCGCACCGGGGAGCTGTTTTTT. Translation: CSVERGRTGELFF.

This clone was observed a handful of times. This sequence joins TRBV4-1 and TRBJ1-2; TRBD1 agrees at 7 bases. With 1 base clipped from V and 4 bases from J, the junction kept 9 bases outside the gene matches. The CDR3 extends over 16 amino acids. Germline V gene lookup returns CDR1 MGHRA and CDR2 YSYEKL. The CDR3 sequence is CASSQGPRGLVYGYTF. The CDR3 region has the DNA TGCGCCAGCAGCCAAGGCCCTAGGGGGCTCGTCTATGGCTACACCTTC.

This clone was seen a few times. The rearrangement links TRBV5-6 to TRBJ1-1; D gene unclear. The V end was cut by 0 bases, the J end by 4 bases, with 7 bases between. The CDR3 has 13 residues. CDR1 is SGHDT, CDR2 YYEEEE, per germline. As DNA, the CDR3 is TGTGCCAGCAGCTTGGTAGTTGGCACTGAAGCTTTCTTT. Amino acid sequence: CASSLVVGTEAFF. Together with reference TRBV5-6 and TRBJ1-1, the CDR3 gives the full variable domain: DAGVTQSPTHLIKTRGQQVTLRCSPKSGHDTVSWYQQALGQGPQFIFQYYEEEERQRGNFPDRFSGHQFPNYSSELNVNALLLGDSALYLCASSLVVGTEAFFGQGTRLTVV.

This clone was seen a handful of times. This chain links TRBV9 with TRBJ1-2; D uncertain. This CDR3 spans 15 amino acids. Trimming pared 3 bases from V and 9 bases from J, leaving 21 bases between. Per the germline V gene, CDR1 is SGDLS and CDR2 is YYNGEE. The CDR3, as DNA: TGTGCCAGCAGCGGAGAGAGTCGACTGGCCCCTAGCTACACCTTC. Translating gives CASSGESRLAPSYTF.

This chain joins TRBV5-8 and TRBJ2-7; possible D gene TRBD2, 6 bases. The CDR3 is 15 residues long. Trimming cost V 4 bases and J 2 bases, with 16 bases left between them. Germline CDR1 and CDR2: SGHTS and YDEGEE. CDR3 sequence (DNA): TGTGCCAGCAGCGGGGGAGGTGGGGAAGCCTACGAGCAGTACTTC. It translates to CASSGGGGEAYEQYF.

The chain employs TRBV19 and TRBJ1-1; no definite D call. The germline V and J ends were trimmed by 2 bases and 8 bases, with 6 bases remaining between them. This CDR3 contains 11 residues. The germline V gene encodes CDR1 LNHDA and CDR2 SQIVND (reference sequence). CDR3 nucleotides: TGTGCCAGTAGTATACGGGGAGAAGCTTTCTTT. Translating it yields CASSIRGEAFF.

This sequence joins TRBV7-8 and TRBJ2-4; possibly TRBD2 for D (5 bases). Trimming left V 0 bases short and J 1 base short, with 10 bases between. There are 16 residues in the CDR3. Germline lookup yields CDR1 SGHVS and CDR2 FQNEAQ. CDR3: CASSLAVGLAKNIQYF. CDR3 bases: TGTGCCAGCAGCTTAGCTGTTGGACTGGCCAAAAACATTCAGTACTTC. The entire variable domain, with the rest obtained from reference TRBV7-8 and TRBJ2-4, is as follows: GAGVSQSPRYKVAKRGQDVALRCDPISGHVSLFWYQQALGQGPEFLTYFQNEAQLDKSGLPSDRFFAERPEGSVSTLKIQRTQQEDSAVYLCASSLAVGLAKNIQYFGAGTRLSVL.